Sequencing of this TCR beta chain was carried out in a study of cytomegalovirus exposure and HLA in healthy donors. Overall study context: There were under 140 million unique TCR beta sequences, drawn from around 180 million T cells, in an earlier analysis. The study, taken as a whole, reports: In a later analysis, common viral pathogens appeared linked to several of the most significant clusters.

The study ran its PCR with 60 Vbeta and 13 Jbeta primers. Sequenced by immunoSEQ multiplex PCR; TCRdb stores in-frame clones only, minus some. The sample gives about 170,000 clones, more than 70% of which show up once; just over 4.5% is in the top ten. Concerning this clone itself: What it binds is unknown.

Germline loops: CDR1 SGHRS, CDR2 YFSETQ. The trim removed 4 bases at V and 5 bases at J, leaving 11 bases unmatched. The CDR3 spans 16 residues. Healthy bone marrow donors made up the donor group. The rearrangement uses TRBV5-1 and TRBJ2-7, with 11 bases lining up with TRBD1. The sequencing sample was made of PBMCs. This TCR came from a woman aged 45 to 65 in good health and CMV-seropositive. For the CDR3, the DNA is TGCGCCAGCAGCCTGCTAGTTGGACAGGGGGCAAACGAGCAGTACTTC. This translates into CASSLLVGQGANEQYF.